These 20 T cell receptor beta chains came from one sample sequenced in a study of control samples from healthy donors and cancer patients. Sequenced by immunoSEQ multiplex PCR; TCRdb stores in-frame clones only, minus some. Across 150,000 to 200,000 clones, the top ten clones capture approximately 2.2% of the sample. The specimen sequenced was blood. Receptors were obtained from a woman aged 25 to 39 in good health.

The chain joins TRBV13 to TRBJ2-2; D is unresolved. The CDR3 is 13 amino acids. V was cut by 5 bases and J by 6 bases, with 10 bases left in between. Per the germline V gene, CDR1 is PRHDT and CDR2 is FYEKMQ (reference sequence). CDR3 bases: TGTGCCAGCAGCGTGACCCTAGCCGGGGAGCTGTTTTTT. Translation gives CASSVTLAGELFF.

The chain is built from TRBV4-1 and TRBJ2-5, with D possibly matching TRBD1 (5 bases). V was trimmed by 1 base and J by 0 bases, leaving 9 bases between them. CDR3 length equals 15 residues. Germline lookup yields CDR1 MGHRA and CDR2 YSYEKL. The CDR3 is CASSQVPRDQETQYF. Here the CDR3 DNA reads TGCGCCAGCAGCCAAGTTCCCAGGGACCAAGAGACCCAGTACTTC.

The chain links TRBV7-6 to TRBJ1-6; D is perhaps TRBD1 (6 bases). The V and J ends lost 1 base and 5 bases respectively, with 9 bases between them. The CDR3 runs 15 residues. Germline V lookup: CDR1 SGHVS, CDR2 FNYEAQ. CDR3 loop: CASSLGPGDNSPLHF. The CDR3 region has the DNA TGTGCCAGCAGCTTAGGCCCAGGGGATAATTCACCCCTCCACTTT.

This rearrangement joins TRBV2 to TRBJ1-5, with 8 bases matching TRBD1. The ends lost 5 bases at V and 7 bases at J; junction bases unmatched: 7. From germline, CDR1 is SNHLY and CDR2 FYNNEI. The CDR3 has 14 residues. This chain's CDR3 is CASSSGGAGQPQHF. The CDR3 DNA follows: TGTGCCAGCAGTTCAGGGGGCGCTGGGCAGCCCCAGCATTTT.

This rearrangement joins TRBV2 to TRBJ2-7; unclear D gene. This CDR3 spans 13 amino acids. Trimming pared 6 bases from V and 1 base from J, leaving 10 bases between. Germline assignment: CDR1 SNHLY and CDR2 FYNNEI. In DNA form, the CDR3 reads TGTGCCAGCAGAATTAGCAGGTCCTACGAGCAGTACTTC. This encodes CASRISRSYEQYF.

The chain employs TRBV18 and TRBJ1-1; tentatively, D is TRBD1 (5 bases). Germline V gives CDR1 KGHSH, CDR2 LQKENI. Trimming cost V 3 bases and J 2 bases, with 16 bases left between them. The CDR3 is made up of 16 amino acids. CDR3 nucleotide sequence: TGTGCCAGCTCACCCTTCGAGTTCGACAGAAACACTGAAGCTTTCTTT. This gives the protein CASSPFEFDRNTEAFF.

V gene TRBV6-6 combines with J gene TRBJ1-2, with D unresolved. Trimming shortened V by 0 bases and J by 5 bases, and 13 bases separated the two germline ends. The CDR3 has 15 residues. Germline V gene data show CDR1 as MNHNY and CDR2 as SVGAGI (reference sequence). In DNA, the CDR3 is TGTGCCAGCAGTTACTCGTTGACCGCGGGGTATGGCTACACCTTC. Translated: CASSYSLTAGYGYTF.

The J gene is TRBJ1-1, the V gene TRBV28; TRBD1 is a possible D gene (5 bases). The V end was cut by 6 bases, the J end by 8 bases, with 19 bases between. In germline, CDR1 is MDHEN, CDR2 SYDVKM. This CDR3 has 14 amino acids. Here the CDR3 DNA reads TGTGCCAGCAGGGACCAGAGGACATTCTCCGAAGCTTTCTTT. As protein: CASRDQRTFSEAFF.

The chain links TRBV30 to TRBJ2-1, with TRBD2 as a possible D gene (5 bases). Trimming took 0 bases from V and 9 from J, leaving 9 bases between them. Germline loops: CDR1 GTSNPN, CDR2 SVGIG (reference sequence). The CDR3 consists of 12 residues. CDR3 residues: CAWSVRGGEQFF. The CDR3 bases are TGTGCCTGGAGTGTACGCGGAGGTGAGCAGTTCTTC.

The chain carries TRBV12-3 or TRBV12-4 and TRBJ2-5; D is unclear. The CDR3 length is 13 residues. V lost 7 bases and J lost 1, with 10 bases in between. In DNA, the CDR3 is TGTGCCAGCATGCTGCCATTCCAAGAGACCCAGTACTTC. It translates to CASMLPFQETQYF.

The chain is built from TRBV3-1 (or the pseudogene TRBV3-2) and TRBJ1-5; unclear D gene. This CDR3 is built from 19 residues. The V gene's germline CDR1 is LGHDT and CDR2 YNNKEL (reference sequence). Trimming took off 4 bases at V and 0 bases at J, with 22 bases between the two ends. CDR3 in DNA: TGTGCCAGCAGCCTTAGCCCCGAGGGCGGACTTTATAGCAATCAGCCCCAGCATTTT. Encoded protein: CASSLSPEGGLYSNQPQHF.

The V gene is TRBV7-2, the J gene TRBJ1-2; TRBD1 is a possible D gene (6 bases). The V end was cut by 4 bases, the J end by 7 bases, with 13 bases between. The CDR3 extends over 13 amino acids. Germline CDR1 and CDR2: SGHTA and FQGNSA. CDR3 protein: CASSSQGLRGYTF. CDR3 nucleotide sequence: TGTGCCAGCAGCTCACAGGGCTTGCGTGGCTACACCTTC.

V gene TRBV28 combines with J gene TRBJ1-5, with D hard to call. The CDR3 is made up of 13 amino acids. With 8 bases removed from V and 10 bases from J, the gap between germline ends came to 18 bases. The V gene's germline CDR1 is MDHEN and CDR2 SYDVKM. CDR3 sequence reads: CASGSTNQLPQHF. For the CDR3, the DNA is TGTGCCAGCGGGAGTACCAATCAGCTCCCCCAGCATTTT.

The genes are TRBV7-9 and TRBJ2-1; possible D gene TRBD2, 6 bases. The CDR3 is 15 residues long. V gave up 1 base and J gave up 4 bases, with 11 bases separating them. CDR1 is SEHNR and CDR2 is FQNEAQ in the germline V gene (reference sequence). The CDR3 here is CASSLVGTGYNEQFF. The CDR3 region has the DNA TGTGCCAGCAGCTTAGTCGGGACTGGGTACAATGAGCAGTTCTTC.

The gene calls are TRBV7-8 and TRBJ1-5, with D possibly matching TRBD1 (5 bases). V gave up 1 base and J gave up 4 bases, with 14 bases separating them. This CDR3 comprises 16 residues. Germline V CDR1 and CDR2: SGHVS, FQNEAQ. CDR3 in DNA: TGTGCCAGCAGCTTAGTCGGGCGAGGGGTAAATCAGCCCCAGCATTTT. Amino acid sequence: CASSLVGRGVNQPQHF. Full variable domain (rest looked up from reference TRBV7-8 and TRBJ1-5): GAGVSQSPRYKVAKRGQDVALRCDPISGHVSLFWYQQALGQGPEFLTYFQNEAQLDKSGLPSDRFFAERPEGSVSTLKIQRTQQEDSAVYLCASSLVGRGVNQPQHFGDGTRLSIL.

This chain links TRBV11-2 with TRBJ2-7, with D hard to call. In germline, CDR1 is SGHAT, CDR2 FQNNGV. The CDR3 runs 11 residues. The germline V and J ends were trimmed by 5 bases and 4 bases, with 6 bases remaining between them. CDR3 bases: TGTGCCAGCAGCCCTAATTACGAGCAGTACTTC. Amino acid sequence: CASSPNYEQYF.

This sequence joins TRBV21-1 and TRBJ1-5. TRBV21-1 is tagged as a pseudogene. The length of the CDR3 is 17 residues. CDR3 amino acids: CASSNQDPPGGNQPQHF. CDR3 coding DNA: TGTGCCAGCAGCAACCAAGACCCGCCGGGGGGCAATCAGCCCCAGCATTTT.

The chain recombines TRBV6-4 with TRBJ2-6; 8 nucleotides align to TRBD1. The length of the CDR3 is 17 residues. V trimming: 5 bases; J trimming: 0 bases; junction bases outside the gene matches: 6. The germline gives CDR1 MRHNA, CDR2 SNTAGT. The CDR3 region is CASSRTGLRSGANVLTF. CDR3 DNA: TGTGCCAGCAGTCGGACAGGGTTGCGCTCTGGGGCCAACGTCCTGACTTTC.

This chain uses TRBV10-1 with TRBJ2-7, with no clear D. V lost 1 base and J 5 bases, leaving 21 bases between the germline ends. The germline gives CDR1 WNHNN, CDR2 SYGVQD (reference sequence). There are 17 residues in the CDR3. CDR3 bases: TGCGCCAGCAGTGAGTTCCGGACCTTCCGGAGCGCCCACGAGCAGTACTTC. This encodes CASSEFRTFRSAHEQYF.

This chain uses TRBV28 with TRBJ2-7; possible D gene TRBD2, 6 bases. Trimming left V 1 base short and J 4 bases short, with 11 bases between. This CDR3 region has 14 residues. Germline V gene sequence: CDR1 MDHEN, CDR2 SYDVKM. The CDR3 here is CASSLSGAGYEQYF. In DNA form, the CDR3 reads TGTGCCAGCAGTTTATCTGGGGCGGGGTACGAGCAGTACTTC.